Presented here are 11 T cell receptor beta chains from one specimen sequenced in a study of shared clonotypes between healthy human individuals. The repertoire was sequenced with immunoSEQ multiplex PCR; TCRdb's copy has only in-frame clones and lacks some. The sample has some 2,100,000 clones; approximately 94% are singletons. CD8 cells regarded as naive lacked CD45RO, were positively chosen for CCR7, and omitted terminally differentiated effector memory CD45RA+ cells. Specimen: naive CD8+ T cells from PBMCs. The receptors originated from a man aged 18 to 29 in good health. Some clones in this sample may be carry-over from other donors' samples.

V usage is TRBV29-1 and J usage is TRBJ2-3; D is perhaps TRBD2 (6 bases). CDR3 size: 16 residues. Germline V gene data show CDR1 as SQVTM and CDR2 as ANQGSEA. V shed 5 bases and J shed 2 bases, with 20 bases lying between them. The CDR3 DNA follows: TGCAGCGTTCATAATGTTTTAGCGGATCCCACAGATACGCAGTATTTT. It specifies CSVHNVLADPTDTQYF.

V gene TRBV15 combines with J gene TRBJ2-5; D is perhaps TRBD2 (6 bases). This CDR3 has 14 residues. Germline V gene data show CDR1 as LNHNV and CDR2 as YYDKDF (reference sequence). V was cut by 3 bases and J by 5 bases, with 13 bases left in between. In DNA form, the CDR3 reads TGTGCCACCAGCAGGGGAGGACCACCGGAGACCCAGTACTTC. Its translation: CATSRGGPPETQYF.

This sequence joins TRBV27 and TRBJ2-7, with 12 bases identical to TRBD1. CDR1 and CDR2 from the germline V gene are MNHEY and SMNVEV (reference sequence). V lost 3 bases and J lost 5; bases outside the gene matches: 2. This CDR3 is built from 14 residues. CDR3 DNA sequence: TGTGCCAGCAGTTTGGGACAGGGGGCGCACGAGCAGTACTTC. Its protein product is CASSLGQGAHEQYF.

The chain is built from TRBV30 and TRBJ1-1, with D possibly matching TRBD1 (6 bases). Trimming pared 8 bases from V and 4 bases from J, leaving 20 bases between. The CDR3 is made up of 14 amino acids. Germline V gives CDR1 GTSNPN, CDR2 SVGIG (reference sequence). This CDR3 reads CAGTEQGWFTEAFF. CDR3 DNA: TGTGCCGGGACCGAACAGGGATGGTTCACTGAAGCTTTCTTT.

In this sample, this clone turned up a few times. This chain connects TRBV27 to TRBJ2-2; 7 nucleotides align to TRBD1. The CDR3 contains 16 residues. V lost 5 bases, J lost 4 bases, and 10 bases stayed unmatched. Germline V gives CDR1 MNHEY, CDR2 SMNVEV (reference sequence). This CDR3 is CASSTRRGIGTGELFF. DNA for the CDR3: TGTGCCAGCAGTACTCGCAGGGGGATCGGCACCGGGGAGCTGTTTTTT.

This clone was counted a single time. This chain uses TRBV7-9 with TRBJ1-2; D gene unclear. CDR3 length: 14 residues. The V gene lost 1 base and the J gene lost 6 bases, with 12 bases spanning the gap. Germline V gene sequence: CDR1 SEHNR, CDR2 FQNEAQ (reference sequence). As DNA, the CDR3 is TGTGCCAGCAGCTTAGTATTTTTGGGAGATGGCTACACCTTC. Translated: CASSLVFLGDGYTF.

Details on this clone: A much larger clone differs from this one at a single base, so this may be a read error. Other DNA variants within this sample encode the same CDR3. V is TRBV7-9 and J is TRBJ2-7; possible D gene TRBD2, 6 bases. Germline loops: CDR1 SEHNR, CDR2 FQNEAQ (reference sequence). V was clipped by 5 bases and J by 3 bases, with 8 bases between them. The CDR3 has 12 residues. The CDR3 coding sequence is TGTGCCAGCAGCCCCGGGGGCTACGAGCAGTACTTC. It specifies CASSPGGYEQYF.

This chain connects TRBV27 to TRBJ2-1; no definite D call. From germline, CDR1 is MNHEY and CDR2 SMNVEV (reference sequence). V lost 3 bases to trimming and J lost 8 bases, with 8 bases between them. The CDR3 consists of 12 residues. In DNA form, the CDR3 reads TGTGCCAGCAGTTTCGTGGGCTATGAGCAGTTCTTC. Amino acids: CASSFVGYEQFF.

This clone was seen a single time. The V gene is TRBV6-6, the J gene TRBJ1-2; 8 bases map to TRBD1. V shed 2 bases, J shed 3 bases, and the junction held 5 bases outside the gene matches. CDR1 is MNHNY, CDR2 SVGAGI, per germline (reference sequence). CDR3 length: 15 residues. The CDR3 sequence: CASSYMGQAHYGYTF. The CDR3 bases are TGTGCCAGCAGTTACATGGGACAGGCCCACTATGGCTACACCTTC.

This chain links TRBV27 with TRBJ2-1, with 8 nucleotides matching TRBD2. Germline V gene sequence: CDR1 MNHEY, CDR2 SMNVEV (reference sequence). This CDR3 contains 18 residues. V was clipped by 0 bases and J by 3 bases; unmatched bases: 10. In DNA, the CDR3 is TGTGCCAGCAGTTTATCGAACGCCCTAGCGGGTGACTACAATGAGCAGTTCTTC. Translating it yields CASSLSNALAGDYNEQFF.

The chain is built from TRBV7-9 and TRBJ1-1; D gene uncertain. CDR1 is SEHNR and CDR2 is FQNEAQ in the germline V gene (reference sequence). The length of the CDR3 is 12 residues. V was trimmed by 1 base and J by 7 bases, leaving 7 bases between them. CDR3 protein: CASSLGMYEAFF. Here the CDR3 DNA reads TGTGCCAGCAGCTTAGGGATGTATGAAGCTTTCTTT.